The 7 T cell receptor beta chains given below trace back to one sample, sequenced in a study of T-cell memory formation after mild COVID-19 (dated by TCRdb to about 2021). Library prep was done by 5' RACE. TCRdb records Illumina NovaSeq 6000 as the sequencer. The raw public data were reprocessed by TCRdb itself: fastp quality trimming at Q25, MiXCR clonotype calling, in-frame beta chains only. Identical CDR3 proteins give one entry, which carries the most common genes and DNA. In this sample the table shows 150,000 or so distinct CDR3 sequences, 11% of which occur a single time. The ten largest make up approximately 4% of the sample. Input material: PBMCs or a T cell subset sorted from them (not recorded which). All receptors derive from a young man who had mild COVID-19 (a few samples of this study predate the infection). The sample titles of this study are shuffled in the database, so cell type and time point are left out; the donor was told from shared clones.

The rearrangement links TRBV3-1 to TRBJ2-3; unclear D gene. Germline loops: CDR1 LGHDT, CDR2 YNNKEL (reference sequence). This CDR3 region has 14 residues. Trimming stripped 0 bases from V and 9 bases from J, with 13 bases between. The CDR3, as DNA: TGTGCCAGCAGCCAAGAGCCTCTGGGATTCACGCAGTATTTT. Amino acids: CASSQEPLGFTQYF.

Here the CDR3 reads CASSQTTLRDGRYTF. In nucleotides, the CDR3 is TGCGCCAGCAGCCAGACTACTCTCCGGGACGGCCGCTACACCTTC. This rearrangement joins TRBV4-1 to TRBJ1-2; a weak D match, TRBD1 (5 bases). CDR1 and CDR2 (germline): MGHRA, YSYEKL. The V end lost 3 bases, the J end lost 9 bases, and 20 bases lay between the germline ends. The CDR3 consists of 15 residues.

V and J are TRBV5-1 and TRBJ1-6, with 7 positions matching TRBD1. The V gene's germline CDR1 is SGHRS and CDR2 YFSETQ. Trimming at V came to 3 bases and at J to 6 bases, leaving 9 bases not matched to a gene. The CDR3 length is 16 residues. The CDR3 reads CASSSHRDSFNSPLHF. The CDR3 nucleotides read TGCGCCAGCAGCTCCCACCGGGACAGCTTTAATTCACCCCTCCACTTT.

This clonotype was counted ten times or more. This chain joins TRBV7-3 and TRBJ2-1; no definite D call. CDR3 length equals 13 residues. Per the germline V gene, CDR1 is SGHTA and CDR2 is FQGTGA. Trimming took off 2 bases at V and 6 bases at J, with 8 bases between the two ends. CDR3 bases: TGTGCCAGCAGCTTAGGCTCTAGCAATGAGCAGTTCTTC. Translating it yields CASSLGSSNEQFF.

The chain links TRBV3-1 to TRBJ1-5; the D gene is possibly TRBD1 (5 bases). V was trimmed by 2 bases and J by 2 bases, leaving 7 bases between them. This CDR3 region has 14 residues. Germline-derived CDR1 and CDR2 are LGHDT and YNNKEL (reference sequence). This CDR3 is CASSQRDGNQPQHF. The CDR3 DNA reads as TGTGCCAGCAGCCAAAGGGACGGCAATCAGCCCCAGCATTTT.

This clonotype was counted between two and nine times. The chain joins TRBV18 to TRBJ2-1; D might be TRBD2 (6 bases). Germline CDR1 is KGHSH and CDR2 is LQKENI. This CDR3 is 14 amino acids long. Trimming removed 0 bases from V and 5 bases from J, with 8 bases in between. CDR3 nucleotide sequence: TGTGCCAGCTCACCACCGACTAGGAACAATGAGCAGTTCTTC. Protein sequence: CASSPPTRNNEQFF.

This clonotype has more than one count but fewer than ten. The J gene is TRBJ2-1, the V gene TRBV7-2; no firm D call. Trimming pared 1 base from V and 5 bases from J, leaving 12 bases between. CDR1 and CDR2 from the germline V gene are SGHTA and FQGNSA. CDR3 length: 15 residues. CDR3: CASSLVGGNDNEQFF. As DNA, the CDR3 is TGTGCCAGCAGCTTAGTTGGCGGAAACGACAATGAGCAGTTCTTC. Full variable domain (remainder filled in from reference TRBV7-2 and TRBJ2-1): GAGVSQSPSNKVTEKGKDVELRCDPISGHTALYWYRQSLGQGLEFLIYFQGNSAPDKSGLPSDRFSAERTGGSVSTLTIQRTQQEDSAVYLCASSLVGGNDNEQFFGPGTRLTVL.